These 2 T cell receptor beta chains came from one sample sequenced in a study of control samples from healthy donors and cancer patients. Sequencing was performed with immunoSEQ multiplex PCR; in TCRdb, only in-frame clones are kept and a portion is missing. This table holds about 75,000 clones, roughly 92% found once. Sequencing was done on a sample of blood. These receptors originate from a woman in her forties in good health.

This clone has just one count. This sequence joins TRBV18 and TRBJ1-1; D call uncertain. V was cut by 3 bases and J by 1 base, with 6 bases left in between. The CDR3 loop spans 13 amino acids. CDR1 and CDR2 from the germline V gene are KGHSH and LQKENI. CDR3 sequence: CASSPDQNTEAFF. The DNA for the CDR3 is TGTGCCAGCTCACCGGACCAGAACACTGAAGCTTTCTTT.

The chain joins TRBV5-5 to TRBJ1-3, with TRBD1 as a possible D gene (6 bases). Per germline, CDR1 SGHKS and CDR2 YYEKEE (reference sequence). The V and J ends lost 1 base and 3 bases respectively, with 11 bases between them. The CDR3 runs to 15 residues. CDR3 coding DNA: TGTGCCAGCAGCTTGACCTTACAGGGTGGAAACACCATATATTTT. It codes for CASSLTLQGGNTIYF.